This T cell receptor beta chain was profiled in a study of graft-versus-host responses after intestinal transplantation. Study in general: Every transplant recipient was induced with anti-thymocyte globulin, then maintained on tacrolimus and steroids for about 3 years.

Details on this clone: What it recognizes is unknown.

Study outcomes and limitations: Detection of GvH clones occurred in recipient marrow, and some had their first appearance in ileum or blood.

Losses at the gene ends were 5 bases for V and 0 bases for J; bases not matched to a gene: 12. CDR1 and CDR2 (germline): SNHLY, FYNNEI. This CDR3 spans 19 amino acids. Assay used: immunoSEQ multiplex PCR; TCRdb lists only in-frame clones, some missing. Seen here are around 37,000 clones, roughly 80% observed once, and the top ten hold 3.5% to 4.5%. The origin of this receptor is a human patient who received an intestinal transplant, so some T cells may come from the graft donor. Source: PBMCs, taken around 1,000 days after transplant. The chain couples TRBV2 to TRBJ2-7; 14 positions match TRBD2. The CDR3 coding sequence is TGTGCCAGCAGTCCCTCGCCGGGACTAGCGGGAGAAGGCTCCTACGAGCAGTACTTC. As protein: CASSPSPGLAGEGSYEQYF.